This T cell receptor beta chain comes out of a study of response to subunit inactivated influenza vaccine. The study, taken as a whole, reports: Researchers suggested that each seasonal influenza vaccination recruits few new T cells.

This clonotype was counted only a few times. Its target is not known. TCRdb reprocessed the RT-PCR reads via MiXCR and lists one record per CDR3 protein. The sample yields about 780,000 distinct CDR3 sequences, approximately 18% seen once. CDR1 and CDR2 from the germline V gene are LNHNV and YYDKDF (reference sequence). This CDR3 spans 15 amino acids. The V and J ends lost 2 bases and 2 bases, in that order; junction bases with no gene match: 6. The TCR originated in a man in his forties or fifties who received an inactivated influenza vaccine. The starting material was PBMCs from blood, obtained about 5 days after vaccination. The chain employs TRBV15 and TRBJ2-7; 7 bases align to TRBD1. For the CDR3, the DNA is TGTGCCACCAGCAGATCACGGGACAGACCCTACGAGCAGTACTTC. It yields the protein CATSRSRDRPYEQYF.